This T cell receptor beta chain was captured by sequencing in a study of blood T cell repertoires in COVID-19. In the study overall: T cells, B-cell-depleted T cells, or PBMCs provided the cDNA or gDNA that served as material.

Source study methods: Quantification of nucleated cells was approximated via reference gene primer amplification. Generated by immunoSEQ multiplex PCR, the TCRdb table keeps only in-frame clones and is missing some. D and trimming come from the DNA, and the V and J calls and clone size come from that table. The table records 250,000 to 300,000 clones, just under 90% of them present only once. This CDR3 comprises 14 residues. The junction had 15 bases not matched to a gene; V was cut back by 8 bases and J by 5 bases. Germline CDR1 reads SQVTM; CDR2 reads ANQGSEA. Sequenced sample: peripheral blood. The V gene is TRBV29-1, the J gene TRBJ2-7; TRBD1 matches 7 bases. The sequence was obtained from a woman aged 45-65 years with COVID-19, enrolled during active disease. CDR3 nucleotides: TGCAGCACCAGAGGGACAGATTTCGGCGACGAGCAGTACTTC. Its translation is CSTRGTDFGDEQYF.